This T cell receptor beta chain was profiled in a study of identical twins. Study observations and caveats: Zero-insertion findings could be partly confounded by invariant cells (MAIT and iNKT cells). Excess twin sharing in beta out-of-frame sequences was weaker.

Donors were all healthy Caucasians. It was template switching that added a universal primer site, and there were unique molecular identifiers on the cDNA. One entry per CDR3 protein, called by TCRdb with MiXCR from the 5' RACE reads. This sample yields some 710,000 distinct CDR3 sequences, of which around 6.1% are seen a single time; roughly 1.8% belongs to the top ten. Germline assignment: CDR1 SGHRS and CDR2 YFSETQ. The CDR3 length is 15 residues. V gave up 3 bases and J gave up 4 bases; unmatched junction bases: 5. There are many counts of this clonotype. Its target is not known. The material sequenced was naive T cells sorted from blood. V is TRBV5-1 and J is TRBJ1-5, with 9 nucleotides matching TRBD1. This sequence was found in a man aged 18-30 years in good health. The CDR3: CASSWTGDGNQPQHF. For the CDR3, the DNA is TGCGCCAGCAGCTGGACAGGGGATGGGAATCAGCCCCAGCATTTT.